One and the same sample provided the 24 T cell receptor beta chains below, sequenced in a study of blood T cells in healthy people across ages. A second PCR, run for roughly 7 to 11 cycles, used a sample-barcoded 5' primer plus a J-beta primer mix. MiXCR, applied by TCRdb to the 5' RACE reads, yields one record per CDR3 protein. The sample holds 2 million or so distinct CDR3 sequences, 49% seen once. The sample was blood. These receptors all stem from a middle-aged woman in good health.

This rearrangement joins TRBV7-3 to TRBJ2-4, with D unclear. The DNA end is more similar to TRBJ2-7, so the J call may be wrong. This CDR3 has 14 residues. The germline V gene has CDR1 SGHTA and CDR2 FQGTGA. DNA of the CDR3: TGTGCCAGCAGCCGGCGTTGCAGGACCTACGAGCAGTACTTC. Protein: CASSRRCRTYEQYF.

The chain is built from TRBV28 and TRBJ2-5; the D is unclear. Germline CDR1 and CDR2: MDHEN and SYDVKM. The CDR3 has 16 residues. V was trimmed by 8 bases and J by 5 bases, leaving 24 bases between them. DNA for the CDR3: TGTGCCAGCGAGTATGGGGTCGTAGGTGGCTCTGAGACCCAGTACTTC. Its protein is CASEYGVVGGSETQYF.

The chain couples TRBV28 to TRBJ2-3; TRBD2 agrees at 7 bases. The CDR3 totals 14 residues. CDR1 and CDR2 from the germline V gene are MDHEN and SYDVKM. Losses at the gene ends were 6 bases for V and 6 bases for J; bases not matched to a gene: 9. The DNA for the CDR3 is TGTGCCAGCAGCCAACCTAGCGGCGCGGATACGCAGTATTTT. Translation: CASSQPSGADTQYF.

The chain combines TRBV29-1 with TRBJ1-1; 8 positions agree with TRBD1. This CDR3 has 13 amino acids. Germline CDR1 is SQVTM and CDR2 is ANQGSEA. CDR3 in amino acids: CSSTTGVNTEAFF. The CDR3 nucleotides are TGCAGTAGTACGACAGGGGTGAACACTGAAGCTTTCTTT.

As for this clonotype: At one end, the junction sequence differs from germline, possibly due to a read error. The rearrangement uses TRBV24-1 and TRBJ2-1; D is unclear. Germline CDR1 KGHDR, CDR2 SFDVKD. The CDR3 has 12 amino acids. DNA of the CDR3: TGTGCCACCCGTGATTTATCGGATGAGCAGTTCTTC. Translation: CATRDLSDEQFF.

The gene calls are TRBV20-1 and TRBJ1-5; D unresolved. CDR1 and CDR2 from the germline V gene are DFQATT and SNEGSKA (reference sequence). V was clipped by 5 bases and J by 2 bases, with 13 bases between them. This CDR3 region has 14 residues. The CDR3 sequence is CSASNNAGNQPQHF. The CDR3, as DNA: TGCAGTGCTTCCAACAACGCGGGCAATCAGCCCCAGCATTTT.

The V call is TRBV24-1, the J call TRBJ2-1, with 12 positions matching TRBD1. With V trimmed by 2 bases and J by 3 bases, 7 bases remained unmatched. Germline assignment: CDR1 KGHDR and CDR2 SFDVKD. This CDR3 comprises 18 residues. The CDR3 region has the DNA TGTGCCACCAGTGATTGGGACAGGGGGCTGAAGGACTACAATGAGCAGTTCTTC. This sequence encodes CATSDWDRGLKDYNEQFF.

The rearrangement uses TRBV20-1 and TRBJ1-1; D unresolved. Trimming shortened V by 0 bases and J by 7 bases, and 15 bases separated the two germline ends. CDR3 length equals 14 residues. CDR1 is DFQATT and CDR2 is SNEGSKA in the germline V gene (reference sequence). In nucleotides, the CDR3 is TGCAGTGCTAGAGATGTTACGGGGAACTTTGAAGCTTTCTTT. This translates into CSARDVTGNFEAFF.

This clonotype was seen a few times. The CDR3 is CASSHIAQTQYF. The DNA for the CDR3 is TGTGCCAGCAGCCATATAGCGCAGACCCAGTACTTC. The chain couples TRBV14 to TRBJ2-7, with D possibly TRBD2 on 5 matching bases. The end of the DNA is better explained by TRBJ2-5, so the J call may be wrong. From germline, CDR1 is SGHDN and CDR2 FVKESK. CDR3 length: 12 residues.

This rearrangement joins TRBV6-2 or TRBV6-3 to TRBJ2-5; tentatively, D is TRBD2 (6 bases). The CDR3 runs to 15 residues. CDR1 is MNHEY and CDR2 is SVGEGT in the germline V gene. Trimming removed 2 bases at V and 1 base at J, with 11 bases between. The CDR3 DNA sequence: TGTGCCAGCAGTTACGGGGGACTGAGCCAAGAGACCCAGTACTTC. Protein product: CASSYGGLSQETQYF.

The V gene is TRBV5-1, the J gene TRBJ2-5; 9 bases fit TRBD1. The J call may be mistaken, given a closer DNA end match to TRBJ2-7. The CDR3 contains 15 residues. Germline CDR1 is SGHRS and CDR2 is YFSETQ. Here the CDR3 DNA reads TGCGCCAGCAGCTCGAACAGGGGGCAAGCATACGAGCAGTACTTC. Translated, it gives CASSSNRGQAYEQYF.

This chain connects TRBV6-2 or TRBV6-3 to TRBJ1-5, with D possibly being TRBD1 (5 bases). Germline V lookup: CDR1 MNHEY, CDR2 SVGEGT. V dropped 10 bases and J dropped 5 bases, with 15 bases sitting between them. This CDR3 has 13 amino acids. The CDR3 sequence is CATRGGRDQPQHF. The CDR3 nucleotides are TGTGCCACCCGGGGAGGCAGGGATCAGCCCCAGCATTTT.

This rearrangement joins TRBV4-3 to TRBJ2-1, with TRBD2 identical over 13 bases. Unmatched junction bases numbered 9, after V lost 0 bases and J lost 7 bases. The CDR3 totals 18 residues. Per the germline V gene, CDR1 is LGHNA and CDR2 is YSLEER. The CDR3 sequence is CASSQDGPGLAGENEQFF. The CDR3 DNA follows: TGCGCCAGCAGCCAAGATGGACCCGGACTAGCGGGGGAAAATGAGCAGTTCTTC.

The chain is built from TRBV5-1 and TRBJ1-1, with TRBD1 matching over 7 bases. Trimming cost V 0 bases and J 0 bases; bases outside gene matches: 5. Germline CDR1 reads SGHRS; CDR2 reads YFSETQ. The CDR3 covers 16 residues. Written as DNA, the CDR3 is TGCGCCAGCAGCTTGGAGGGACAGATCATGAACACTGAAGCTTTCTTT. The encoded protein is CASSLEGQIMNTEAFF.

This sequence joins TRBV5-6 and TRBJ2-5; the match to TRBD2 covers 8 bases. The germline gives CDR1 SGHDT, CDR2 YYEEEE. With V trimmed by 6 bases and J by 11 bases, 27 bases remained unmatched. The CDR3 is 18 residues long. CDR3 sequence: CASNFGRGDITTLYGQYF. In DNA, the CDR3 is TGTGCCAGCAACTTCGGGAGGGGCGATATCACAACACTCTACGGGCAGTACTTC.

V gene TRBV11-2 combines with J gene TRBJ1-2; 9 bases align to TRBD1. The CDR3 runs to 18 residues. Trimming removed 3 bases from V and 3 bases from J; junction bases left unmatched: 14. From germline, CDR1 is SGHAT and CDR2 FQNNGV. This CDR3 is CASSFRIASGTGHYGYTF. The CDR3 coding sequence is TGTGCCAGCAGCTTTCGAATCGCTTCCGGGACAGGGCACTATGGCTACACCTTC.

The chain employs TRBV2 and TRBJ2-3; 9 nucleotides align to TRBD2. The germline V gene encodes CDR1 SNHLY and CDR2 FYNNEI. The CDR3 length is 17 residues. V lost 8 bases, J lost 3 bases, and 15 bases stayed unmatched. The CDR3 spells CASGRRGGPSGTDTQYF. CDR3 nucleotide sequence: TGTGCCAGCGGGAGGCGGGGGGGACCCTCGGGGACAGATACGCAGTATTTT.

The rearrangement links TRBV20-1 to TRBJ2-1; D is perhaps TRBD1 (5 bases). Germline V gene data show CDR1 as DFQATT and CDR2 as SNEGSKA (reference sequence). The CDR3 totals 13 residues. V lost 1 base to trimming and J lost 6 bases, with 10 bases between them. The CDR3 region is CSARGSGLNEQFF. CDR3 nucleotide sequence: TGCAGTGCTAGAGGGTCAGGGCTCAATGAGCAGTTCTTC.

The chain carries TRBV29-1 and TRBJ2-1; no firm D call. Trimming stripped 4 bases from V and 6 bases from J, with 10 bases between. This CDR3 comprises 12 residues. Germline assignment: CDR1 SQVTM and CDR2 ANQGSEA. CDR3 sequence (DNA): TGCAGCGTTGGGCCCCAGTCCAATGAGCAGTTCTTC. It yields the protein CSVGPQSNEQFF.

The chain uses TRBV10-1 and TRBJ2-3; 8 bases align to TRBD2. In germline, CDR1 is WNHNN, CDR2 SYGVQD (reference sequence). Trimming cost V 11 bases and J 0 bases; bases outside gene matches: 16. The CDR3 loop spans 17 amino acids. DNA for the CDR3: TGCGCCCTCCAGTCCCGGACTAGCACCACTAGCACAGATACGCAGTATTTT. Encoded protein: CALQSRTSTTSTDTQYF.

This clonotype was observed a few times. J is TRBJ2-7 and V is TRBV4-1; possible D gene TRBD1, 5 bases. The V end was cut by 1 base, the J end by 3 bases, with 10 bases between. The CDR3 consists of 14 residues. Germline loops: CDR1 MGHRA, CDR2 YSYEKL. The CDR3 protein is CASSQVTGFYEQYF. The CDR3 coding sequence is TGCGCCAGCAGCCAAGTAACAGGATTCTACGAGCAGTACTTC.

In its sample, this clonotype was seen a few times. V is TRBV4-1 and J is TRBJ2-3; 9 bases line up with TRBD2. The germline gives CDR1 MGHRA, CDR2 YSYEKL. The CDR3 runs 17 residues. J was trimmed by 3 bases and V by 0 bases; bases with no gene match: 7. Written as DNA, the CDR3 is TGCGCCAGCAGCCAAGATGAGGCTAGCGGGGTGACAGATACGCAGTATTTT. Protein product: CASSQDEASGVTDTQYF.

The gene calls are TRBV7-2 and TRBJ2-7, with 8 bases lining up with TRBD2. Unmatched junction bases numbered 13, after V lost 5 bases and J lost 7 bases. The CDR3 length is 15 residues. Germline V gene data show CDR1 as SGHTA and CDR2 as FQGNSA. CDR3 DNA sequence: TGTGCCAGCAGCACCCCGGGACTAGTTCTGGATGAGCAGTACTTC. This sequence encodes CASSTPGLVLDEQYF.

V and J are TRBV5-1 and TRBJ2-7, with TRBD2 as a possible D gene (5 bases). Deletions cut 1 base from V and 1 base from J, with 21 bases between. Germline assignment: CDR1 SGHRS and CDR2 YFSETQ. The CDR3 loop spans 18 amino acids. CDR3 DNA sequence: TGCGCCAGCAGCTTGCGAGGGTCAACGGCGTTAAAGTCCTACGAGCAGTACTTC. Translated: CASSLRGSTALKSYEQYF.